This TCR beta chain was recorded in a study of blood T cell repertoires in COVID-19. Across the whole study: Both acute and convalescent COVID-19 samples were obtained from the United States, Italy and Spain.

Between the trimmed V and J ends, which lost 3 bases and 4 bases, there was a span of 10 bases. This CDR3 comprises 13 residues. This table comes from immunoSEQ multiplex PCR, and its TCRdb copy is limited to in-frame clones, with some not included. The sample comprises 68,000 or so clones, approximately 89% of which are singletons, and roughly 2.3% rests with the top ten. The source of this sequence is a human donor in a cohort sampled during active COVID-19. The gene calls are TRBV12-3 or TRBV12-4 and TRBJ2-7, with D perhaps matching TRBD2 (6 bases). Material for sequencing was peripheral blood. CDR3 loop: CASSLREVYEQYF. The CDR3 DNA follows: TGTGCCAGCAGTTTGCGGGAAGTTTACGAGCAGTACTTC.